A single sample gave rise to the 5 T cell receptor beta chains below, sequenced in a study of identical twins. TCRdb itself ran the 5' RACE reads through MiXCR, one entry per CDR3 protein. Among over 250,000 distinct CDR3 sequences, roughly 10% were seen once, and the ten largest hold around 7.1%. These records were also assigned to another study, of yellow fever vaccine responses in identical twins.

Sequencing was performed on CD8+ T cells sorted from blood. Source of these receptors: a woman aged 18-35 years in good health.

This chain links TRBV4-1 with TRBJ2-7; TRBD2 matches at 9 bases. The length of the CDR3 is 16 residues. The germline V gene has CDR1 MGHRA and CDR2 YSYEKL. J was trimmed by 3 bases and V by 0 bases; bases with no gene match: 6. The CDR3 DNA sequence: TGCGCCAGCAGCCAAGATTTCGGAGCGGGAGGCTACGAGCAGTACTTC. It encodes CASSQDFGAGGYEQYF.

The table lists this clonotype with a few counts. J is TRBJ2-7 and V is TRBV29-1; 7 bases align to TRBD2. The CDR3 spans 13 residues. Germline V gene data show CDR1 as SQVTM and CDR2 as ANQGSEA. Trimming removed 3 bases from V and 7 bases from J; junction bases left unmatched: 9. This CDR3 reads CSVEVQGLREQYF. Here the CDR3 DNA reads TGCAGCGTTGAGGTCCAGGGACTACGGGAGCAGTACTTC.

The gene calls are TRBV6-4 and TRBJ2-1, with D perhaps TRBD2 (5 bases). Germline-derived CDR1 and CDR2 are MRHNA and SNTAGT. The CDR3 contains 14 residues. V was cut by 3 bases and J by 9 bases, with 15 bases left in between. CDR3 coding DNA: TGTGCCAGCAGTGAGAGCGGCCCCTTCAGTGAGCAGTTCTTC. It is translated as CASSESGPFSEQFF.

This clonotype was recorded at least ten times. CDR3 sequence: CASSDLSSAQETQYF. Here the CDR3 DNA reads TGTGCCAGCAGCGACCTATCTAGCGCTCAAGAGACCCAGTACTTC. The rearrangement links TRBV4-2 to TRBJ2-5, with D perhaps matching TRBD2 (6 bases). V shed 5 bases and J shed 2 bases, with 15 bases lying between them. Per germline, CDR1 LGHNA and CDR2 YNFKEQ. The CDR3 is made up of 15 amino acids.

This clonotype occurred many times. V gene TRBV7-9 combines with J gene TRBJ1-1; TRBD1 is a possible D gene (6 bases). CDR1 is SEHNR and CDR2 is FQNEAQ in the germline V gene (reference sequence). The CDR3 totals 15 residues. V lost 7 bases to trimming and J lost 3 bases, with 18 bases between them. The CDR3 loop reads CASNPRGGSDTEAFF. DNA of the CDR3: TGTGCCAGCAACCCCAGGGGTGGATCGGACACTGAAGCTTTCTTT.